These 19 T cell receptor beta chains were sequenced from one sample in a study of human T cells and chemical hapten exposure. One entry per CDR3 protein results from TCRdb running MiXCR on the RACE reads. The profile shows 150,000 to 200,000 distinct CDR3 sequences, roughly 15% of them singletons. As for time point: patch test 1, 2 weeks after DPC sensitization. Noted treatment: therapeutic diphenylcyclopropenone sensitization with weekly scalp DPC. Sample: whole blood, taken in connection with sensitization to the hapten diphenylcyclopropenone (DPC). The receptor source for this set is a woman in her thirties with alopecia areata. Some clones in this sample may be carry-over from other donors' samples.

The V and J genes are TRBV5-1 and TRBJ2-3, with 9 bases aligning to TRBD2. The trim removed 4 bases at V and 1 base at J, leaving 4 bases unmatched. Looked up from germline, CDR1 is SGHRS and CDR2 is YFSETQ. The CDR3 sequence is 15 residues long. DNA of the CDR3: TGCGCCAGCAGCGCCAGGACTAGCGGCACAGATACGCAGTATTTT. Translated, it gives CASSARTSGTDTQYF.

This clonotype was seen a handful of times. The genes are TRBV14 and TRBJ2-7; no clear D. The CDR3 totals 13 residues. CDR1 is SGHDN, CDR2 FVKESK, per germline. The V end was cut by 0 bases, the J end by 6 bases, with 9 bases between. The CDR3 reads CASSQDLRGEQYF. In DNA, the CDR3 is TGTGCCAGCAGCCAAGATCTGCGTGGCGAGCAGTACTTC. Filled out from reference TRBV14 and TRBJ2-7, the complete variable domain reads EAGVTQFPSHSVIEKGQTVTLRCDPISGHDNLYWYRRVMGKEIKFLLHFVKESKQDESGMPNNRFLAERTGGTYSTLKVQPAELEDSGVYFCASSQDLRGEQYFGPGTRLTVT.

Ten or more counts support this clonotype. The V and J genes are TRBV29-1 and TRBJ2-7; D perhaps matches TRBD1 (6 bases). This CDR3 region has 11 residues. Germline CDR1 reads SQVTM; CDR2 reads ANQGSEA. V lost 7 bases and J 5 bases, leaving 12 bases between the germline ends. CDR3 nucleotide sequence: TGCAGCGGGGTGACAGGCAACGAGCAGTACTTC. This gives the protein CSGVTGNEQYF.

This clonotype turned up a few times. The J gene is TRBJ1-1, the V gene TRBV7-8; the D gene is possibly TRBD1 (5 bases). The CDR3 covers 16 residues. From germline, CDR1 is SGHVS and CDR2 FQNEAQ. The ends were cut back, 5 bases at V and 5 bases at J, with 21 bases in the middle. CDR3 sequence (DNA): TGTGCCAGCAGCCTTCGCGAGGCGGGGGTTGGAACTGAAGCTTTCTTT. This translates into CASSLREAGVGTEAFF.

A few counts support this clonotype. The rearrangement uses TRBV4-1 and TRBJ2-1; TRBD2 matches at 8 bases. The CDR3 covers 19 residues. V trimming: 5 bases; J trimming: 0 bases; junction bases outside the gene matches: 15. Germline V gives CDR1 MGHRA, CDR2 YSYEKL. The CDR3 spells CASSEVIAGLTSSYNEQFF. The CDR3 bases are TGCGCCAGCAGCGAAGTCATAGCGGGACTTACTAGCTCCTACAATGAGCAGTTCTTC.

This clonotype was found many times. The chain employs TRBV12-3 or TRBV12-4 and TRBJ2-1; no definite D call. V lost 2 bases to trimming and J lost 0 bases, with 8 bases between them. This CDR3 region has 15 residues. In nucleotides, the CDR3 is TGTGCCAGCAGTTTACACTTTAGCTCCTACAATGAGCAGTTCTTC. Amino acid sequence: CASSLHFSSYNEQFF.

The V and J genes are TRBV10-3 and TRBJ2-5; perhaps TRBD1 as D (6 bases). The V end was cut by 10 bases, the J end by 3 bases, with 15 bases between. The CDR3 consists of 13 residues. Per germline, CDR1 ENHRY and CDR2 SYGVKD. This chain's CDR3 is CATADSNEETQYF. The CDR3, as DNA: TGTGCCACCGCGGACAGCAACGAAGAGACCCAGTACTTC.

This clonotype was found a few times. V and J are TRBV28 and TRBJ2-7, with D hard to call. This CDR3 is built from 11 residues. The V and J ends lost 6 bases and 4 bases respectively, with 7 bases between them. CDR1 MDHEN and CDR2 SYDVKM come from the germline V gene. CDR3 sequence reads: CASRGGYEQYF. The CDR3 nucleotides read TGTGCCAGCAGGGGTGGGTACGAGCAGTACTTC.

This clonotype has more than one count but fewer than ten. CDR3 in amino acids: CASSYSSGTYLVNTEAFF. The CDR3 DNA is TGTGCCAGCAGTTACTCCTCCGGGACCTACCTGGTGAACACTGAAGCTTTCTTT. This chain connects TRBV6-2 or TRBV6-3 to TRBJ1-1; tentatively, D is TRBD1 (5 bases). Trimming cost V 0 bases and J 0 bases, with 17 bases left between them. The length of the CDR3 is 18 residues. Germline V gives CDR1 MNHEY, CDR2 SVGEGT.

This sequence joins TRBV29-1 and TRBJ2-5; D gene ambiguous. CDR1 is SQVTM and CDR2 is ANQGSEA in the germline V gene. CDR3 length: 13 amino acids. V lost 2 bases to trimming and J lost 1 base, with 8 bases between them. In DNA form, the CDR3 reads TGCAGCGTTGAATTGGCCGGCCAAGAGACCCAGTACTTC. Its translation is CSVELAGQETQYF. Combining the CDR3 with reference TRBV29-1 and TRBJ2-5 gives the whole variable domain SAVISQKPSRDICQRGTSLTIQCQVDSQVTMMFWYRQQPGQSLTLIATANQGSEATYESGFVIDKFPISRPNLTFSTLTVSNMSPEDSSIYLCSVELAGQETQYFGPGTRLLVL.

This clonotype came up many times. The chain joins TRBV6-5 to TRBJ2-7; D assignment may be TRBD1 or TRBD2 (5 bases each). The CDR3 is 14 amino acids. V lost 5 bases, J lost 3 bases, and 14 bases lay in between. Germline V gives CDR1 MNHEY, CDR2 SVGAGI. The CDR3 nucleotides are TGTGCCAGCAGTGACACGGGACGGAGCTACGAGCAGTACTTC. Translated: CASSDTGRSYEQYF.

This clonotype was detected only a few times. The chain has TRBV20-1 and TRBJ1-1; D remains ambiguous. In germline, CDR1 is DFQATT, CDR2 SNEGSKA (reference sequence). The CDR3 is made up of 14 amino acids. The V gene lost 3 bases and the J gene lost 1 base, with 12 bases spanning the gap. The CDR3 sequence is CSASRPASNTEAFF. CDR3 bases: TGCAGTGCTAGTCGACCGGCCTCGAACACTGAAGCTTTCTTT.

This clonotype was found many times. The chain has TRBV28 and TRBJ1-2; perhaps TRBD1 as D (5 bases). The CDR3 spans 13 residues. CDR1 and CDR2 from the germline V gene are MDHEN and SYDVKM. V shed 8 bases and J shed 6 bases, with 16 bases lying between them. The CDR3 region has the DNA TGTGCCAGCGAGAACCCGACAGTGAATGGCTACACCTTC. Translation gives CASENPTVNGYTF.

This clonotype turned up a few times. The chain links TRBV18 to TRBJ2-1; 16 bases fit TRBD2. Trimming took 0 bases from V and 8 from J; bases not matched to a gene: 1. The CDR3 extends over 16 amino acids. CDR1 is KGHSH and CDR2 is LQKENI in the germline V gene. The CDR3 DNA reads as TGTGCCAGCTCACCACCGGGACTAGCGGGGGGGGATGAGCAGTTCTTC. Translating gives CASSPPGLAGGDEQFF.

There are many counts of this clonotype. The chain carries TRBV12-3 or TRBV12-4 and TRBJ1-2; D possibly corresponds to TRBD1 (5 bases). The CDR3 length is 15 residues. V lost 2 bases to trimming and J lost 3 bases, with 13 bases between them. The CDR3 sequence: CASSLRQGLDYGYTF. The DNA of the CDR3 is TGTGCCAGCAGTTTACGGCAGGGATTGGACTATGGCTACACCTTC.

V is TRBV7-2 and J is TRBJ2-1, with a possible D match to TRBD2 (5 bases). V was cut by 5 bases and J by 1 base, with 12 bases left in between. This CDR3 has 15 amino acids. CDR1 SGHTA and CDR2 FQGNSA come from the germline V gene. DNA of the CDR3: TGTGCCAGCAGCCCTCAGCGGCAATCCTACAATGAGCAGTTCTTC. Translating it yields CASSPQRQSYNEQFF.

This clonotype was recorded many times. The rearrangement uses TRBV5-1 and TRBJ2-1; 8 positions match TRBD2. The germline CDR1 and CDR2 sequences are SGHRS and YFSETQ. V shed 7 bases and J 5 bases; nucleotides not matched to a gene: 8. The CDR3 runs to 14 residues. DNA of the CDR3: TGCGCCAGCGCTGGGCTAGCGGGTAACAATGAGCAGTTCTTC. This sequence encodes CASAGLAGNNEQFF.

This clonotype occurred a few times. The chain employs TRBV5-1 and TRBJ2-1; TRBD1 matches 7 bases. Germline V gene lookup returns CDR1 SGHRS and CDR2 YFSETQ. With V trimmed by 4 bases and J by 0 bases, 10 bases remained unmatched. This CDR3 has 17 residues. CDR3 bases: TGCGCCAGCAGCCCAAGACAGGGCTCTAGCTCCTACAATGAGCAGTTCTTC. This encodes CASSPRQGSSSYNEQFF. Filled out from reference TRBV5-1 and TRBJ2-1, the complete variable domain reads KAGVTQTPRYLIKTRGQQVTLSCSPISGHRSVSWYQQTPGQGLQFLFEYFSETQRNKGNFPGRFSGRQFSNSRSEMNVSTLELGDSALYLCASSPRQGSSSYNEQFFGPGTRLTVL.

CDR3 DNA sequence: TGTGCCATCGCAGACAGGGGGCGAACCGGGGAGCTGTTTTTT. This codes for CAIADRGRTGELFF. This sequence joins TRBV19 and TRBJ2-2, with 10 bases aligning to TRBD1. The CDR3 totals 14 residues. The ends lost 10 bases at V and 5 bases at J; junction bases unmatched: 7. Germline V gives CDR1 LNHDA, CDR2 SQIVND (reference sequence).